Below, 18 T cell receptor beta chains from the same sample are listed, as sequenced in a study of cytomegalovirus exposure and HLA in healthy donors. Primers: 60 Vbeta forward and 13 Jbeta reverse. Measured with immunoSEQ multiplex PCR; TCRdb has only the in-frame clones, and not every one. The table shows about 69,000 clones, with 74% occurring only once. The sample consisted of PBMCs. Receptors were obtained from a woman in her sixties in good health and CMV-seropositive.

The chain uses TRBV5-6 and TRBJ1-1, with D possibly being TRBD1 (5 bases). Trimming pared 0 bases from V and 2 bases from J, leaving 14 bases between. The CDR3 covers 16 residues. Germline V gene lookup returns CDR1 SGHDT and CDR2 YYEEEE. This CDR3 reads CASSLAWGGVNTEAFF. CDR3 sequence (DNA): TGTGCCAGCAGCTTGGCCTGGGGCGGCGTCAACACTGAAGCTTTCTTT. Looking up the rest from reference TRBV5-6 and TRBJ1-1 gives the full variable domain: DAGVTQSPTHLIKTRGQQVTLRCSPKSGHDTVSWYQQALGQGPQFIFQYYEEEERQRGNFPDRFSGHQFPNYSSELNVNALLLGDSALYLCASSLAWGGVNTEAFFGQGTRLTVV.

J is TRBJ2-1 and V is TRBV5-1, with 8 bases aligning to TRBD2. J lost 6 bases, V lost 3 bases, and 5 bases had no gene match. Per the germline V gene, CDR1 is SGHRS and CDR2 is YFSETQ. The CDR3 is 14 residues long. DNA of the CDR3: TGCGCCAGCAGCTCGGGAGGGGGGATCAATGAGCAGTTCTTC. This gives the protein CASSSGGGINEQFF.

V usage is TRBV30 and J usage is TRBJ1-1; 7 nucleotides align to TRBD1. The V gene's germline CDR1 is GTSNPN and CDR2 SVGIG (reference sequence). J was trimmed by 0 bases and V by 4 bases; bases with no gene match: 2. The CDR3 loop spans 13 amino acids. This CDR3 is CAWTRGLNTEAFF. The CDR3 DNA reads TGTGCCTGGACCAGGGGGTTGAACACTGAAGCTTTCTTT.

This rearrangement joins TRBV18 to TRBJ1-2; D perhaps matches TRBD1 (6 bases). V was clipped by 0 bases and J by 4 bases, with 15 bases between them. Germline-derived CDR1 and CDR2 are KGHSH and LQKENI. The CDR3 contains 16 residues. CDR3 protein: CASSPPPRQVPYGYTF. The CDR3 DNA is TGTGCCAGCTCACCACCGCCGAGACAGGTTCCCTATGGCTACACCTTC.

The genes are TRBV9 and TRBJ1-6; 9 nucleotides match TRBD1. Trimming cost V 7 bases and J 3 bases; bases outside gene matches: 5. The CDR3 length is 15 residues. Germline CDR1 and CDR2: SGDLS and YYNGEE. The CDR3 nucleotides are TGTGCCAGCGGGGACAGGGATAACTATAATTCACCCCTCCACTTT. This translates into CASGDRDNYNSPLHF. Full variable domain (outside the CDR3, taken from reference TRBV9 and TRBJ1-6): DSGVTQTPKHLITATGQRVTLRCSPRSGDLSVYWYQQSLDQGLQFLIQYYNGEERAKGNILERFSAQQFPDLHSELNLSSLELGDSALYFCASGDRDNYNSPLHFGNGTRLTVT.

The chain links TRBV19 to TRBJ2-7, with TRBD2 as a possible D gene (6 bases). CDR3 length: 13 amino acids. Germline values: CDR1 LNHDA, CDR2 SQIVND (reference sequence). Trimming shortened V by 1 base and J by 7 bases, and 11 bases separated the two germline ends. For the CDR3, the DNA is TGTGCCAGTAGTATAGGCGGGGCGGGGGAGCAGTACTTC. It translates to CASSIGGAGEQYF.

The CDR3 here is CSARDRFYPDTQYF. CDR3 DNA: TGCAGCGCTAGGGACAGGTTCTACCCAGATACGCAGTATTTT. The rearrangement uses TRBV29-1 and TRBJ2-3; 8 positions agree with TRBD1. V was clipped by 7 bases and J by 4 bases; unmatched bases: 10. CDR1 and CDR2 (germline): SQVTM, ANQGSEA. The CDR3 is made up of 14 amino acids.

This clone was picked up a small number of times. CDR3 DNA sequence: TGTGCCAGCAGCGTAGCCGCTCGGGGGGCCTACAATGAGCAGTTCTTC. Its protein is CASSVAARGAYNEQFF. The V call is TRBV9, the J call TRBJ2-1, with 7 bases lining up with TRBD2. There are 16 residues in the CDR3. The ends lost 0 bases at V and 2 bases at J; junction bases unmatched: 5. The germline CDR1 and CDR2 sequences are SGDLS and YYNGEE.

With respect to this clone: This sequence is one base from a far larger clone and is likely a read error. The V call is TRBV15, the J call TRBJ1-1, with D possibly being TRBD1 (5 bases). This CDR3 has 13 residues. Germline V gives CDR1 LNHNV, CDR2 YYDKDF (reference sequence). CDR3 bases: TGTGACACCCAGGCAGGGTCAAACACTGAAGCTTTCTTT. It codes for CDTQAGSNTEAFF.

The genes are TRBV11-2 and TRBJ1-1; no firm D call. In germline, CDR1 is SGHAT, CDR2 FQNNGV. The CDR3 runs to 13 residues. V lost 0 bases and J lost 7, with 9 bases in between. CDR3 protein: CASSLDFRGEAFF. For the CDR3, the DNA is TGTGCCAGCAGCTTAGATTTTCGGGGTGAAGCTTTCTTT.

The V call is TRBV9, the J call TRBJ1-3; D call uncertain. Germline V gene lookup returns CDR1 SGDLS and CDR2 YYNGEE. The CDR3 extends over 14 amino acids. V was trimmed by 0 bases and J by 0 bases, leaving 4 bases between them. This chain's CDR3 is CASSVAVSGNTIYF. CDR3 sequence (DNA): TGTGCCAGCAGCGTAGCAGTCTCTGGAAACACCATATATTTT.

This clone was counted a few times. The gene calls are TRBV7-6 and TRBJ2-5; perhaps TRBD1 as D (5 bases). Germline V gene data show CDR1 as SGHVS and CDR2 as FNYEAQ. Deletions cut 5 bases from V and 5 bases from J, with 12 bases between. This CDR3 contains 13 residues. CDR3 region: CASSPARVETQYF. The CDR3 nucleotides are TGTGCCAGCAGCCCGGCCAGGGTTGAGACCCAGTACTTC.

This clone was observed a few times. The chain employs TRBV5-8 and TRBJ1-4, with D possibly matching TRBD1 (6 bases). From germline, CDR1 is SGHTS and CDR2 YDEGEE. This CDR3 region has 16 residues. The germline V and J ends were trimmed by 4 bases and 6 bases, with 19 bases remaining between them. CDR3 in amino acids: CASSTGQPKGYEKLFF. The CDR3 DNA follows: TGTGCCAGCAGCACCGGACAGCCAAAGGGATATGAAAAACTGTTTTTT.

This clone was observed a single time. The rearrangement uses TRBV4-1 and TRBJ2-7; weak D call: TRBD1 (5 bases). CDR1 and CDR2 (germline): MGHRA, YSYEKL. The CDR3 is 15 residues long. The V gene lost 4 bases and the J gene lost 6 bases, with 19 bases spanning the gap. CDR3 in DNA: TGCGCCAGCAGCCGACCACAGGCTCTCAAGACCGAGCAGTACTTC. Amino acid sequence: CASSRPQALKTEQYF.

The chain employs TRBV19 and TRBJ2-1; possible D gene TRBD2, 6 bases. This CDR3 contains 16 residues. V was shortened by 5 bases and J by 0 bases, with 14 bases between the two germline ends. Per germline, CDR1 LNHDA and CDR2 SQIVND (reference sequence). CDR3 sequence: CASSPWGESSYNEQFF. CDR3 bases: TGTGCCAGTAGTCCCTGGGGGGAGAGCTCCTACAATGAGCAGTTCTTC.

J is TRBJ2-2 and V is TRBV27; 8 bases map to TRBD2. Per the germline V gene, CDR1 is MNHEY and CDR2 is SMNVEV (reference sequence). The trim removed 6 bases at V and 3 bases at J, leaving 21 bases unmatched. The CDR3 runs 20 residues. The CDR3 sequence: CASSRLSRYSGLDHTGELFF. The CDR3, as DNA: TGTGCCAGCAGCCGCCTCTCTCGGTACTCGGGACTAGACCACACCGGGGAGCTGTTTTTT.

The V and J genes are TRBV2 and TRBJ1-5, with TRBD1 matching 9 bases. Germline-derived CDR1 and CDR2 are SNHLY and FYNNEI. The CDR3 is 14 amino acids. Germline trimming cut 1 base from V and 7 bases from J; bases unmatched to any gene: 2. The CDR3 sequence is CASSEVDRGQPQHF. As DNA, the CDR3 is TGTGCCAGCAGTGAAGTGGACAGGGGCCAGCCCCAGCATTTT.

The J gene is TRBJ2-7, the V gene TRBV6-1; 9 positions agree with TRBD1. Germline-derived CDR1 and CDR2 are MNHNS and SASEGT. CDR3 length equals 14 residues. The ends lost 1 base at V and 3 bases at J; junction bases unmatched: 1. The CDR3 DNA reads TGTGCCAGCAGTGAAGGGGACAGGGTCTACGAGCAGTACTTC. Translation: CASSEGDRVYEQYF.